Presented here are 2 T cell receptor beta chains from one specimen sequenced in a study of CD8 T cells in Susac syndrome. Reverse transcription of roughly 0.5 to 1 ug RNA used random hexamers. TCRdb recomputed calls from the immunoSEQ multiplex PCR reads with MiXCR, one row per CDR3 protein. Here the sample spans about 200,000 distinct CDR3 sequences, around 93% being singletons. Material for sequencing was CD4+ T cells from PBMCs. These receptors all come from a human donor with multiple sclerosis.

In DNA form, the CDR3 reads TGTGCCAGCAGCCAAGATGTGGCCACAGATACGCAGTATTTT. Protein: CASSQDVATDTQYF. V and J are TRBV3-1 and TRBJ2-3; D gene unclear. The CDR3 has 14 amino acids. Germline V lookup: CDR1 LGHDT, CDR2 YNNKEL (reference sequence). The V and J ends lost 0 bases and 2 bases respectively, with 6 bases between them.

This chain uses TRBV3-1 with TRBJ1-4; D is ambiguous. The CDR3 is 16 residues long. Looked up from germline, CDR1 is LGHDT and CDR2 is YNNKEL (reference sequence). V was pared by 4 bases and J by 3 bases, with 15 bases between. CDR3 residues: CASSPRGGMANEKLFF. CDR3 in DNA: TGTGCCAGCAGCCCCCGAGGTGGTATGGCTAATGAAAAACTGTTTTTT.